The rows below give T cell receptor beta chains drawn from one sample of a study of cytomegalovirus exposure and HLA in healthy donors. Assay used: immunoSEQ multiplex PCR; TCRdb lists only in-frame clones, some missing. In the table there are over 150,000 clones, approximately 86% of which are singletons. Sequencing was performed on PBMCs. The receptors were gathered from a man younger than 35 in good health and CMV-seropositive. Both conserved end residues are part of each CDR3. A D gene is named only where the DNA matches it firmly. Not all rows give a size; the values are once, few, many and, for expanded clones, a class.

v_gene	abundance	j_gene	d_gene	CDR3aa	CDR3nt
TRBV7-2	NA	TRBJ2-3	TRBD2	CASSFGLAGVDTQYF	TGTGCCAGCAGCTTCGGACTAGCGGGGGTAGATACGCAGTATTTT
TRBV30	NA	TRBJ1-5	TRBD1	CAWRAPQGGQPQHF	TGTGCCTGGAGGGCCCCCCAGGGGGGACAGCCCCAGCATTTT
TRBV30	NA	TRBJ1-6	NA	CAWSGGRPSSYNSPLHF	TGTGCCTGGAGTGGGGGGCGCCCTAGCTCCTATAATTCACCCCTCCACTTT
TRBV25-1	NA	TRBJ1-6	TRBD1	CASSEFVDRGNSPLHF	TGTGCCAGCAGTGAATTCGTGGACAGGGGCAATTCACCCCTCCACTTT
TRBV7-9	NA	TRBJ1-3	NA	CASSFSTSGNTIYF	TGTGCCAGCAGCTTCAGTACCTCTGGAAACACCATATATTTT
TRBV18	once	TRBJ2-1	TRBD1	CASSADRDPARYNEQFF	TGTGCCAGCTCAGCTGACAGGGATCCAGCAAGATACAATGAGCAGTTCTTC
TRBV5-1	NA	TRBJ1-1	NA	CASTREDLNTEAFF	TGCGCCAGCACCCGCGAAGACTTAAACACTGAAGCTTTCTTT
TRBV19	NA	TRBJ1-5	TRBD1	CASSIGDRADQPQHF	TGTGCCAGTAGTATAGGGGACAGGGCCGATCAGCCCCAGCATTTT
TRBV7-6	NA	TRBJ1-1	TRBD1	CASSLAATGGFTEAFF	TGTGCCAGCAGCTTAGCGGCTACAGGGGGCTTCACTGAAGCTTTCTTT
TRBV10-3	NA	TRBJ2-7	TRBD1	CAITEWDRGLGGEQYF	TGTGCCATCACCGAATGGGACAGGGGCCTGGGGGGCGAGCAGTACTTC
TRBV5-1	NA	TRBJ2-5	TRBD2	CASSLGGTSGTLETQYF	TGCGCCAGCAGCTTGGGAGGGACTAGCGGGACCCTTGAGACCCAGTACTTC